This TCR beta chain was captured in a study of blood T cells in healthy people across ages. Notes on the study in general: What prevented conclusive comparison of naive and antigen-experienced cells was that PBMCs were unsorted. Age showed a roughly linear inverse relationship with TCR beta diversity per million T cells. Correlation between TCR beta diversity and naive T cell percentage was strong.

CDR1 is MGHDK and CDR2 is SYGVNS in the germline V gene. Trimming took 3 bases from V and 10 from J, leaving 13 bases between them. This CDR3 contains 13 residues. Together with a sample-barcoded 5' primer, a J-beta primer mix was included in a second PCR lasting roughly 6 to 12 cycles. TCRdb re-derived calls from the 5' RACE reads in MiXCR, one entry per CDR3 protein. The sample lists around 600,000 distinct CDR3 sequences, 45% to 55% occurring once. As for this clonotype: The antigen remains unidentified.

The origin of this receptor is an older man in good health. V gene TRBV25-1 combines with J gene TRBJ2-1, with D possibly called TRBD1 or TRBD2 (5 bases each). Sequencing was carried out using blood. CDR3 bases: TGTGCCAGCAGTGATGTAGGGACGACGGAGCAGTTCTTC. Residues: CASSDVGTTEQFF.